The next 6 T cell receptor beta chains were all read from a single sample in a study of T cells generated in artificial thymic organoids. Semi-nested PCR with reverse primers in the TRAC or TRBC constant regions amplified each chain separately. TCRdb independently ran MiXCR on the 5' RACE reads; one entry per CDR3 protein. The sample consists of 5,400 or so distinct CDR3 sequences, less than 30% of them appearing once. Human HSPCs were combined with MS5 stroma expressing human DLL1. The seeding cells were CD34+CD3- hematopoietic stem and progenitor cells purified by FACS to remove T cells. These receptors' targets are unknown. Sequenced material: naive CD8+ T cells grown in artificial thymic organoids from cord blood stem and progenitor cells. This sample's subset: CD3+TCRalphabeta+CD8SP T cells; for blood, CD45RO-CCR7+ naive CD8+ T cells. The source of these receptors is a human donor who gave cord blood stem cells for thymic organoid culture, a cardiac surgery patient who gave postnatal thymus, or a blood donor (not recorded which).

This clonotype is judged medium-sized (0.01 to 0.1%). The rearrangement uses TRBV12-3 or TRBV12-4 and TRBJ1-4; perhaps TRBD1 as D (5 bases). This CDR3 spans 14 amino acids. Trimming cost V 5 bases and J 8 bases, with 15 bases left between them. The chain's CDR3 is CASSPRAGREKLFF. In DNA, the CDR3 is TGTGCCAGCAGTCCTAGGGCAGGGCGGGAAAAACTGTTTTTT.

This clonotype is medium-sized. This rearrangement joins TRBV6-2 or TRBV6-3 to TRBJ2-7; possibly TRBD2 for D (5 bases). Germline CDR1 and CDR2: MNHEY and SVGEGT. The CDR3 extends over 16 amino acids. The V end was cut by 7 bases, the J end by 3 bases, with 22 bases between. The CDR3 DNA reads as TGTGCCAGCATGGGGAGAAAACGGGCGCAGGACTACGAGCAGTACTTC. This codes for CASMGRKRAQDYEQYF.

The genes are TRBV6-6 and TRBJ2-2, with D unresolved. Trimming shortened V by 6 bases and J by 6 bases, and 23 bases separated the two germline ends. The CDR3 covers 17 residues. Germline V gene sequence: CDR1 MNHNY, CDR2 SVGAGI (reference sequence). Here the CDR3 reads CASSSPIQTPCPGELFF. The CDR3 nucleotides are TGTGCCAGCAGCTCCCCGATACAGACCCCCTGTCCCGGGGAGCTGTTTTTT.

This chain uses TRBV24-1 with TRBJ2-3; 12 bases are a match to TRBD2. Germline V gives CDR1 KGHDR, CDR2 SFDVKD. Trimming at V came to 5 bases and at J to 0 bases, leaving 5 bases not matched to a gene. This CDR3 spans 17 amino acids. In DNA form, the CDR3 reads TGTGCCACCAGTGGTTGGACTAGCGGGGAGAGCACAGATACGCAGTATTTT. Translating gives CATSGWTSGESTDTQYF.

The chain couples TRBV12-3 or TRBV12-4 to TRBJ2-5; 9 bases agree with TRBD2. This CDR3 contains 15 residues. Trimming removed 7 bases from V and 1 base from J; junction bases left unmatched: 7. The DNA of the CDR3 is TGTGCCAGCACCAGCCTAGCGGGGCCCCAAGAGACCCAGTACTTC. Residues: CASTSLAGPQETQYF.

This clonotype is termed medium-sized. The gene calls are TRBV7-3 and TRBJ2-5, with D perhaps matching TRBD1 or TRBD2 (5 bases each). The V and J ends lost 5 bases and 10 bases respectively, with 17 bases between them. The CDR3 runs 13 residues. From germline, CDR1 is SGHTA and CDR2 FQGTGA. Here the CDR3 DNA reads TGTGCCAGCAGCCGGGACCCCGTGGGGGACCAGTACTTC. It encodes CASSRDPVGDQYF.